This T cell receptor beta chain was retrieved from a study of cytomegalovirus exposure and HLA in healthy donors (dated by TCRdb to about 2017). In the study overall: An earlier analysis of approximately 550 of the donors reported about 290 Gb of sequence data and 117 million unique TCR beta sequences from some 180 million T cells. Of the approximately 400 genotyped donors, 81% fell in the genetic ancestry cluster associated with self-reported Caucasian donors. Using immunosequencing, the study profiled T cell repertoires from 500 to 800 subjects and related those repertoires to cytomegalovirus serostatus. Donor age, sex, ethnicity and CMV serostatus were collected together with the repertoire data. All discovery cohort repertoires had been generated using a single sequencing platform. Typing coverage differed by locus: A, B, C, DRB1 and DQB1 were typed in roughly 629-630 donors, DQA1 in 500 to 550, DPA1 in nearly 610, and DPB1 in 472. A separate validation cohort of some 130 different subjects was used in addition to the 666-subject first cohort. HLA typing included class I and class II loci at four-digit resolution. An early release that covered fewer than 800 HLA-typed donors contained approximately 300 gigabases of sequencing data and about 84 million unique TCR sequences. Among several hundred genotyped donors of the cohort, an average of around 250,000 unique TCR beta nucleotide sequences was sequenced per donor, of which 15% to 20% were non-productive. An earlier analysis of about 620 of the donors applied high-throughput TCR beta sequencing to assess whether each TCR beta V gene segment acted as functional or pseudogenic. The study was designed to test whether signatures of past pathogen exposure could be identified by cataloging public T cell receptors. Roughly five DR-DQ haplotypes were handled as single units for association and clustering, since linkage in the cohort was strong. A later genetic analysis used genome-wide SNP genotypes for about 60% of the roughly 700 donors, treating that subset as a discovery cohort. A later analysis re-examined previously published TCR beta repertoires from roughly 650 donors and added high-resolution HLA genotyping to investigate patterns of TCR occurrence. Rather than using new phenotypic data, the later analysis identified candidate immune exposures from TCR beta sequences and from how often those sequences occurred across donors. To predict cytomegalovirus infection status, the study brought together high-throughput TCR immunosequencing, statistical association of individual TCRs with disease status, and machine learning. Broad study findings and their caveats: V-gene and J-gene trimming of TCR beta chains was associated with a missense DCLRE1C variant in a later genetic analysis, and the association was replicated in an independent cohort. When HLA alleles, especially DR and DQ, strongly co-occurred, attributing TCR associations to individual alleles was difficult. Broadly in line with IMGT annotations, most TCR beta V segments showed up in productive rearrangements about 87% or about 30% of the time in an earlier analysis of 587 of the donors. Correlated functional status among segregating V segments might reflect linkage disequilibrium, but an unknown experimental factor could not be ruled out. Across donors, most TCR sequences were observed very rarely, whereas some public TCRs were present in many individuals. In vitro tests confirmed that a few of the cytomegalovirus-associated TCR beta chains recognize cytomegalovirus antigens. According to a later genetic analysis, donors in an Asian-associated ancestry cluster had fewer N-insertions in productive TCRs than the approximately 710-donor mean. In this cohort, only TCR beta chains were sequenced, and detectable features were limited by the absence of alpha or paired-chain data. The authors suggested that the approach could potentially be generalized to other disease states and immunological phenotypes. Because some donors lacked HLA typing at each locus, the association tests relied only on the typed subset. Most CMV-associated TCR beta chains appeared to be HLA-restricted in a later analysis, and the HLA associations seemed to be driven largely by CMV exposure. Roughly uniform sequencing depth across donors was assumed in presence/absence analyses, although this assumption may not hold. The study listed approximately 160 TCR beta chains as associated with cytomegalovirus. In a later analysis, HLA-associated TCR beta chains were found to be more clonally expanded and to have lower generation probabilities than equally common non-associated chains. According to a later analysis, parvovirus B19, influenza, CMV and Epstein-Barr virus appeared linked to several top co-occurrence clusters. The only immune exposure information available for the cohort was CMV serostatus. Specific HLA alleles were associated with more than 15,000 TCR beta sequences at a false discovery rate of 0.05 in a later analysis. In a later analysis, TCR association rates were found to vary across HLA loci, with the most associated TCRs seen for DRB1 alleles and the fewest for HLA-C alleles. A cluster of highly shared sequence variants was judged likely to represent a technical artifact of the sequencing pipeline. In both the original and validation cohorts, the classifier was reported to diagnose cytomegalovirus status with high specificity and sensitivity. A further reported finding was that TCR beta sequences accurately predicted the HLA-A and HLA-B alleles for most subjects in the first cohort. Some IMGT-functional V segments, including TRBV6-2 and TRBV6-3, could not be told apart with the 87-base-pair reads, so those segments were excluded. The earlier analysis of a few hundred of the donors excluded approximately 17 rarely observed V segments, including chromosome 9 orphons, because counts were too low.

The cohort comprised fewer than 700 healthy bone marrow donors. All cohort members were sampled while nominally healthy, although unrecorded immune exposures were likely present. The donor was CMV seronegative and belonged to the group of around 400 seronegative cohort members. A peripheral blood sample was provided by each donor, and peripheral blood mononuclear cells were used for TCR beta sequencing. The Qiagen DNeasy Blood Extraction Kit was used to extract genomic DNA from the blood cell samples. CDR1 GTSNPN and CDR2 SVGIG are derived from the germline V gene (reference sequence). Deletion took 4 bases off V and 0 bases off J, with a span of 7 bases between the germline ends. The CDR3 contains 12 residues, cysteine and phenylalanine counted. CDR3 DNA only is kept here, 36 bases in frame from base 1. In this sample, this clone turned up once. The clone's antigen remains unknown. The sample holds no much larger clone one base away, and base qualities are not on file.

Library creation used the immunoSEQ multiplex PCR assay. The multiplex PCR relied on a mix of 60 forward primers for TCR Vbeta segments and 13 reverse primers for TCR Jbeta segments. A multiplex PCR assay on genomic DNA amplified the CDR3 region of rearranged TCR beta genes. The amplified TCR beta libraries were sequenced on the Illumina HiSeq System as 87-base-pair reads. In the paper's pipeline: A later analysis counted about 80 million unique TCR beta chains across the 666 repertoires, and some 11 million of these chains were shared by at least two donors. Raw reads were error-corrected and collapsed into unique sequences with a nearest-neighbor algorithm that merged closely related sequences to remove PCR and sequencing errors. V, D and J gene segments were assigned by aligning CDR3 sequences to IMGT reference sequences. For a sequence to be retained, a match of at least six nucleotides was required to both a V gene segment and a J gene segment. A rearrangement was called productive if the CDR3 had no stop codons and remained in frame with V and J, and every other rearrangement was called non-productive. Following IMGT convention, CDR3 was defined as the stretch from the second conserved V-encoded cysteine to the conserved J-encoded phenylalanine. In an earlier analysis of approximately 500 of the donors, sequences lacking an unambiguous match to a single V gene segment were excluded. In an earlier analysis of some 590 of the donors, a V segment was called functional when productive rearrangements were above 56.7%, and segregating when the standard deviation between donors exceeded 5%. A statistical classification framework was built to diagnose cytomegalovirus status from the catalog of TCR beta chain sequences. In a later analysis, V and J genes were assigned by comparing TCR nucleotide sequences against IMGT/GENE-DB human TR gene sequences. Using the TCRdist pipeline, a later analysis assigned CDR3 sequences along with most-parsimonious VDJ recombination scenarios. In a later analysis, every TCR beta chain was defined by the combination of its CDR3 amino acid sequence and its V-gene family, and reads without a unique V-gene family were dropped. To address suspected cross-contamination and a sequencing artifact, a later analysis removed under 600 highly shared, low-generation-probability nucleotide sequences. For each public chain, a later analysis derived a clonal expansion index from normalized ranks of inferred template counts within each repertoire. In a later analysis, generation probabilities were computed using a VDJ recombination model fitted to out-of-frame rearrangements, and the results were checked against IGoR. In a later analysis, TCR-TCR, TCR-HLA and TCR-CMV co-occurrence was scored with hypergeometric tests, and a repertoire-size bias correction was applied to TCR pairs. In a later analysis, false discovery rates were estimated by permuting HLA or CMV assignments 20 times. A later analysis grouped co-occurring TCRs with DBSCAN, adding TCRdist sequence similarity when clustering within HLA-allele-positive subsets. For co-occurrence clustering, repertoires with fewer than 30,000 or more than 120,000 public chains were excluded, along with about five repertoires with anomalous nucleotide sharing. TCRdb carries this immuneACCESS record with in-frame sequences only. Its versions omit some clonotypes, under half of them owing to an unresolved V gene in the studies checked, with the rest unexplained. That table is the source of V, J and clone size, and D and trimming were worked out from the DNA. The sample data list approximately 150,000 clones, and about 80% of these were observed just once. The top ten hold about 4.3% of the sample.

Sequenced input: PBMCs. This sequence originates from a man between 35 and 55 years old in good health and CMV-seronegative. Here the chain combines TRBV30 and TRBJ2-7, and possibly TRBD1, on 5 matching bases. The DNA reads TGTGCCTGGACAGGGAACTCCTACGAGCAGTACTTC. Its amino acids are CAWTGNSYEQYF.